The 21 T cell receptor beta chains reported below all come from one sample, sequenced in a study of beta chain features in type 1 diabetes. Overall study results and limits: Moderate yet significant TCRB CDR3 shortening was seen in Type 1 diabetes patients in all four CD4+ subsets.

Expressed TCRB transcripts were sequenced, since all the RNA that had been isolated was reverse transcribed. Sequencing was performed with immunoSEQ multiplex PCR; in TCRdb, only in-frame clones are kept and a portion is missing. Altogether fewer than 450,000 clones are present, roughly 12% being singletons, with the ten largest covering roughly 0.016%. These receptors lack a known antigen. Sample: naive CD4+ T cells from blood. The receptor set was obtained from a woman between 18 and 29 years old with type 1 diabetes.

About this clone itself: At the DNA level, this CDR3 is encoded by other sequences in the same sample as well. The gene calls are TRBV18 and TRBJ2-2; 8 nucleotides agree with TRBD2. Germline trimming cut 6 bases from V and 0 bases from J; bases unmatched to any gene: 3. Germline V gene data show CDR1 as KGHSH and CDR2 as LQKENI. This CDR3 has 15 residues. The CDR3 reads CASSPGLANTGELFF. The CDR3 DNA reads TGTGCCAGCTCTCCGGGACTAGCGAACACCGGGGAGCTGTTTTTT.

The sample holds a few counts of this clone. Within the sample, other DNA sequences also encode this same CDR3. The V and J genes are TRBV30 and TRBJ2-7; tentatively, D is TRBD1 (5 bases). The CDR3 consists of 12 residues. V was pared by 1 base and J by 4 bases, with 8 bases between. CDR1 and CDR2 (germline): GTSNPN, SVGIG (reference sequence). The CDR3 reads CAWSAQGYEQYV. The CDR3 nucleotides read TGTGCCTGGAGTGCGCAGGGATACGAGCAGTACGTC.

The rearrangement joins TRBV18 to TRBJ2-5; D possibly corresponds to TRBD1 (5 bases). CDR3 length: 13 amino acids. V lost 4 bases and J lost 0, with 6 bases in between. The germline V gene has CDR1 KGHSH and CDR2 LQKENI. The DNA of the CDR3 is TGTGCCAGCTCACGGGGCCACCAAGAGACCCAGTACTTC. This codes for CASSRGHQETQYF.

The chain combines TRBV18 with TRBJ2-1; 7 nucleotides match TRBD2. The junction had 7 bases not matched to a gene; V was cut back by 2 bases and J by 0 bases. There are 17 residues in the CDR3. The germline V gene encodes CDR1 KGHSH and CDR2 LQKENI. The CDR3, as DNA: TGTGCCAGCTCACCAGCGGTCGGCGGGGGCTCCTACAATGAGCAGTTCTTC. Protein product: CASSPAVGGGSYNEQFF.

This clone was seen a few times. The chain is built from TRBV19 and TRBJ2-1; possibly TRBD2 for D (6 bases). In germline, CDR1 is LNHDA, CDR2 SQIVND (reference sequence). The CDR3 totals 14 residues. Trimming left V 6 bases short and J 8 bases short, with 17 bases between. This CDR3 reads CASSQRAGSDEQFF. The CDR3 DNA sequence: TGTGCCAGTAGCCAACGGGCGGGGTCCGATGAGCAGTTCTTC.

V gene TRBV7-2 combines with J gene TRBJ2-4; D might be TRBD2 (6 bases). The germline V and J ends were trimmed by 5 bases and 9 bases, with 20 bases remaining between them. The CDR3 is 15 amino acids. The V gene's germline CDR1 is SGHTA and CDR2 FQGNSA. The DNA of the CDR3 is TGTGCCAGCAGCCCCCGTTCAGCAGCCGGGAGCATTCAGTACTTC. Amino acid sequence: CASSPRSAAGSIQYF.

In its sample, this clone was seen a few times. V is TRBV10-3 and J is TRBJ2-3, with D tentatively TRBD2 (6 bases). From germline, CDR1 is ENHRY and CDR2 SYGVKD. The CDR3 is made up of 15 amino acids. Trimming left V 0 bases short and J 2 bases short, with 9 bases between. The CDR3 nucleotides read TGTGCCATCAGTGAGTCGGCTAGCGCCACAGATACGCAGTATTTT. Amino acid sequence: CAISESASATDTQYF.

The genes are TRBV4-3 and TRBJ2-1, with D tentatively TRBD2 (7 bases). This CDR3 spans 18 amino acids. V was clipped by 2 bases and J by 7 bases, with 24 bases between them. Germline V gene lookup returns CDR1 LGHNA and CDR2 YSLEER. The CDR3 reads CASSQFLGGGLPENEQFF. The CDR3 nucleotides read TGCGCCAGCAGCCAATTTCTAGGGGGGGGACTACCAGAGAATGAGCAGTTCTTC.

The rearrangement joins TRBV11-3 to TRBJ1-1; a possible D gene is TRBD1 (5 bases). The germline V gene has CDR1 SGHNT and CDR2 YENEEA. Trimming cost V 2 bases and J 5 bases, with 9 bases left between them. This CDR3 contains 13 residues. The CDR3 reads CASSLLRQTEAFF. As DNA, the CDR3 is TGTGCCAGCAGCTTACTCAGACAGACTGAAGCTTTCTTT.

The chain links TRBV5-6 to TRBJ2-5, with 8 positions matching TRBD2. This CDR3 region has 15 residues. The germline V gene has CDR1 SGHDT and CDR2 YYEEEE. The J segment lost 6 bases and the V segment lost 4 bases, leaving 11 bases of the junction unmatched. The CDR3 sequence: CASSLSGGGWQTQYF. The CDR3 DNA reads TGTGCCAGCAGCCTATCGGGAGGGGGTTGGCAGACCCAGTACTTC.

The table lists this clone with a few counts. The chain employs TRBV28 and TRBJ2-1; D perhaps matches TRBD2 (5 bases). Trimming stripped 8 bases from V and 7 bases from J, with 18 bases between. Germline V gene sequence: CDR1 MDHEN, CDR2 SYDVKM. This CDR3 comprises 14 residues. CDR3 DNA: TGTGCCAGCGCCCGGGATGAACCGGAGAATGAGCAGTTCTTC. This sequence encodes CASARDEPENEQFF. Looking up the rest from reference TRBV28 and TRBJ2-1 gives the full variable domain: DVKVTQSSRYLVKRTGEKVFLECVQDMDHENMFWYRQDPGLGLRLIYFSYDVKMKEKGDIPEGYSVSREKKERFSLILESASTNQTSMYLCASARDEPENEQFFGPGTRLTVL.

The chain is built from TRBV7-2 and TRBJ2-2; 11 bases match TRBD2. V trimming: 4 bases; J trimming: 6 bases; junction bases outside the gene matches: 7. CDR1 SGHTA and CDR2 FQGNSA come from the germline V gene. The CDR3 is made up of 16 amino acids. The CDR3 nucleotides read TGTGCCAGCAGCTCCTATAGCGGGAGGGCCTCCGGGGAGCTGTTTTTT. Translation gives CASSSYSGRASGELFF.

This clone was detected only a few times. The gene calls are TRBV14 and TRBJ1-1; D ambiguous. Germline V gene sequence: CDR1 SGHDN, CDR2 FVKESK. Trimming removed 0 bases from V and 6 bases from J, with 8 bases in between. The CDR3 runs to 13 residues. Written as DNA, the CDR3 is TGTGCCAGCAGCCAAGATCTTCGGGCTGAAGCTTTCTTT. Amino acids: CASSQDLRAEAFF. Complete variable domain (other parts from reference TRBV14 and TRBJ1-1): EAGVTQFPSHSVIEKGQTVTLRCDPISGHDNLYWYRRVMGKEIKFLLHFVKESKQDESGMPNNRFLAERTGGTYSTLKVQPAELEDSGVYFCASSQDLRAEAFFGQGTRLTVV.

This clone was observed a handful of times. The CDR3 here is CASSLGGGRAVYEQYV. The CDR3 DNA follows: TGTGCCAGCAGCTTAGGTGGCGGTCGAGCCGTCTACGAGCAGTACGTC. The V call is TRBV7-9, the J call TRBJ2-7; D gene ambiguous. Deletions cut 1 base from V and 3 bases from J, with 16 bases between. CDR1 and CDR2 (germline): SEHNR, FQNEAQ (reference sequence). The CDR3 has 16 residues.

The chain couples TRBV19 to TRBJ1-2; D remains ambiguous. V lost 4 bases and J lost 2, with 11 bases in between. There are 14 residues in the CDR3. Germline V lookup: CDR1 LNHDA, CDR2 SQIVND (reference sequence). The CDR3 sequence is CASSKEQTNYGYTF. The CDR3, as DNA: TGTGCCAGTAGTAAGGAGCAAACCAACTATGGCTACACCTTC.

The genes are TRBV18 and TRBJ2-3; 13 positions match TRBD2. Trimming removed 6 bases from V and 4 bases from J; junction bases left unmatched: 7. CDR1 and CDR2 (germline): KGHSH, LQKENI. The CDR3 runs 16 residues. CDR3 amino acids: CASSWTSGSKADTQYF. The CDR3 nucleotides read TGTGCCAGCTCGTGGACTAGCGGGAGTAAAGCAGATACGCAGTATTTT. Using reference TRBV18 and TRBJ2-3 for the parts outside the CDR3, the full variable domain is NAGVMQNPRHLVRRRGQEARLRCSPMKGHSHVYWYRQLPEEGLKFMVYLQKENIIDESGMPKERFSAEFPKEGPSILRIQQVVRGDSAAYFCASSWTSGSKADTQYFGPGTRLTVL.

The table lists this clone with a few counts. The chain links TRBV5-4 to TRBJ2-7; 8 bases fit TRBD1. Trimming cost V 5 bases and J 3 bases; bases outside gene matches: 10. The length of the CDR3 is 15 residues. Germline loops: CDR1 SGHNT, CDR2 YYREEE (reference sequence). The DNA for the CDR3 is TGTGCCAGCAGTTTACGACGACAGGGGAGCTACGAGCAGTACTTC. Protein sequence: CASSLRRQGSYEQYF.

V and J are TRBV5-1 and TRBJ1-1; TRBD1 agrees at 8 bases. J lost 1 base, V lost 4 bases, and 6 bases had no gene match. The germline V gene encodes CDR1 SGHRS and CDR2 YFSETQ. The CDR3 consists of 15 residues. This CDR3 reads CASSPRTGKNTEAFF. The CDR3 DNA reads TGCGCCAGCAGCCCCCGGACAGGGAAGAACACTGAAGCTTTCTTT.

The chain has TRBV7-9 and TRBJ2-3; 9 nucleotides align to TRBD2. Germline V gives CDR1 SEHNR, CDR2 FQNEAQ (reference sequence). The CDR3 is 14 residues long. The V gene end was trimmed by 6 bases and the J gene end by 2 bases; junction bases not matched to a gene: 3. DNA of the CDR3: TGTGCCAGCAGGCTAGCGGGACCCACAGATACGCAGTATTTT. Amino acids: CASRLAGPTDTQYF.

The genes are TRBV7-9 and TRBJ2-7; TRBD1 agrees at 8 bases. Germline CDR1 and CDR2: SEHNR and FQNEAQ (reference sequence). V dropped 5 bases and J dropped 0; count of bases not matched to a gene: 9. The CDR3 runs 16 residues. The CDR3 nucleotides read TGTGCCAGCAGCCAACCGGGACAGGTGAGCTCCTACGAGCAGTACGTC. Translating gives CASSQPGQVSSYEQYV.

This chain links TRBV9 with TRBJ1-1; D possibly corresponds to TRBD1 (6 bases). There are 16 residues in the CDR3. Between the trimmed V and J ends, which lost 0 bases and 7 bases, there was a span of 19 bases. CDR1 and CDR2 from the germline V gene are SGDLS and YYNGEE. CDR3 protein: CASSVGSAGGRVEAFF. The DNA of the CDR3 is TGTGCCAGCAGCGTAGGGTCCGCGGGGGGGCGGGTTGAAGCTTTCTTT.